These T cell receptor beta chains were read from a single sample in a study of blood T cell repertoires in COVID-19. TCRdb's copy holds only in-frame clones and misses some; the assay was immunoSEQ multiplex PCR. Of some 180,000 clones in the sample, more than 70% were seen once. The sample was peripheral blood. These receptor sequences come from a woman aged 60 to 75 with acute or convalescent COVID-19. The CDR3 runs from the conserved cysteine through the conserved F or W. A D gene is named only where the DNA matches it firmly. Clone size appears in some rows only: once, few, many, or a class for an expanded clone.

TRBV2	TRBJ1-5	NA	NA	CASSGTGKVQPQHF	TGTGCCAGCAGTGGCACAGGGAAGGTTCAGCCCCAGCATTTT
TRBV7-8	TRBJ2-7	TRBD2	NA	CASSRGGAETYEQYF	TGTGCCAGCAGCCGGGGGGGAGCGGAAACCTACGAGCAGTACTTC
TRBV6-5	TRBJ2-3	NA	NA	CASHRERHTDTQYF	TGTGCCAGCCACAGGGAGCGGCACACAGATACGCAGTATTTT
TRBV11-3	TRBJ2-1	TRBD2	once	CASQERAGVSSGQFF	TGTGCCAGCCAAGAAAGGGCGGGAGTCTCATCAGGGCAGTTCTTC
TRBV24-1	TRBJ1-5	NA	NA	CATSATGSRQPQHF	TGTGCCACCAGTGCAACGGGATCGAGACAGCCCCAGCATTTT
TRBV10-3	TRBJ2-1	TRBD2	NA	CAIRDGTSGRENEQFF	TGTGCCATCAGAGACGGGACTAGCGGGAGGGAAAATGAGCAGTTCTTC
TRBV18	TRBJ2-5	NA	NA	CASSPEGLSQETQYF	TGTGCCAGCTCACCGGAGGGACTGAGTCAAGAGACCCAGTACTTC
TRBV28	TRBJ2-2	TRBD1	NA	CASSSDRGRSGELFF	TGTGCCAGCAGTTCTGACAGGGGGCGGTCCGGGGAGCTGTTTTTT
TRBV7-3	TRBJ2-1	TRBD1	few	CASSLGTGANEQFF	TGTGCCAGCAGCTTAGGGACAGGGGCCAATGAGCAGTTCTTC
TRBV19	TRBJ2-3	TRBD1	NA	CASSIGQGTDTQYF	TGTGCCAGTAGTATCGGACAGGGAACAGATACGCAGTATTTT
TRBV15	TRBJ1-1	TRBD1	once	CATSWDRVNTEAFF	TGTGCCACCAGCTGGGACAGGGTGAACACTGAAGCTTTCTTT
TRBV10-3	TRBJ2-7	TRBD2	NA	CAISPRLAGGGYEQYF	TGTGCCATCAGTCCGAGACTAGCGGGAGGCGGGTACGAGCAGTACTTC
TRBV29-1	TRBJ1-2	NA	NA	CSVDMAGDNYGYTF	TGCAGCGTTGATATGGCAGGCGATAACTATGGCTACACCTTC
TRBV29-1	TRBJ2-1	NA	NA	CSVGSGLLPWSSYNEQFF	TGCAGCGTCGGGAGCGGGCTCCTACCCTGGAGCTCCTACAATGAGCAGTTCTTC
TRBV2	TRBJ2-1	NA	NA	CASQGNEQFF	TGTGCCAGCCAGGGAAATGAGCAGTTCTTC
TRBV6-4	TRBJ2-2	NA	NA	CASSPGTNTGELFF	TGTGCCAGCAGCCCCGGGACGAACACCGGGGAGCTGTTTTTT
TRBV9	TRBJ2-3	TRBD1	NA	CASSGSGTGGLDTQYF	TGTGCCAGCAGCGGGAGCGGGACAGGGGGATTAGATACGCAGTATTTT
TRBV5-1	TRBJ2-2	NA	NA	CASSLVRGSSGELFF	TGCGCCAGCAGCTTGGTCAGGGGTAGTTCCGGGGAGCTGTTTTTT
TRBV18	TRBJ2-7	NA	NA	CASSRGLGEQYF	TGTGCCAGCTCACGGGGCCTGGGTGAGCAGTACTTC
TRBV19	TRBJ1-5	NA	once	CASSMRIRDKQPQHF	TGTGCCAGTAGTATGCGAATCAGGGACAAGCAGCCCCAGCATTTT
TRBV6-5	TRBJ1-2	TRBD1	NA	CAIKDRPRSTGYTF	TGTGCCATCAAGGACAGGCCCCGGAGTACCGGCTACACCTTC
TRBV7-2	TRBJ1-2	NA	NA	CASSPPGRTLYGYTF	TGTGCCAGCAGCCCACCTGGCAGGACTCTCTATGGCTACACCTTC
TRBV5-4	TRBJ2-3	TRBD2	NA	CASSSGGGELSTDTQYF	TGTGCCAGCAGCAGTGGGGGAGGGGAACTGAGCACAGATACGCAGTATTTT
TRBV3-1/TRBV3-2	TRBJ2-2	TRBD2	NA	CASSFRRGTSGNTGELFF	TGTGCCAGCAGCTTCCGCCGTGGGACTAGCGGGAACACCGGGGAGCTGTTTTTT
TRBV28	TRBJ1-2	NA	NA	CASTHRDNYGYTF	TGTGCCAGCACCCATCGGGATAACTATGGCTACACCTTC
TRBV4-1	TRBJ1-2	NA	once	CASSQDLVAWRYGYTF	TGCGCCAGCAGCCAAGATCTGGTGGCCTGGAGGTATGGCTACACCTTC
TRBV7-9	TRBJ2-2	NA	NA	CASSPTENTGELFF	TGTGCCAGCAGCCCTACAGAGAACACCGGGGAGCTGTTTTTT
TRBV7-9	TRBJ2-1	NA	NA	CASSTHRVSNEQFF	TGTGCCAGCAGCACTCACAGGGTGAGCAATGAGCAGTTCTTC
TRBV6-4	TRBJ2-2	NA	few	CASSEGQDGNTGELFF	TGTGCCAGCAGTGAAGGACAAGACGGTAACACCGGGGAGCTGTTTTTT
TRBV6-5	TRBJ1-1	NA	NA	CASSLGSPREAFF	TGTGCCAGCAGTCTAGGCAGCCCGCGGGAAGCTTTCTTT
TRBV28	TRBJ2-2	TRBD2	NA	CASRARGRGARLAGVQELFF	TGTGCCAGCAGGGCCCGAGGTCGTGGAGCCCGGCTAGCGGGTGTTCAGGAGCTGTTTTTT
TRBV28	TRBJ2-2	TRBD1	NA	CASSFRDRGLYGELFF	TGTGCCAGCAGTTTCCGGGACAGGGGGCTTTACGGGGAGCTGTTTTTT
TRBV30	TRBJ1-2	NA	once	CAWSVKGDYGYTF	TGTGCCTGGAGCGTGAAGGGGGACTATGGCTACACCTTC
TRBV5-1	TRBJ2-2	TRBD2	NA	CASSWQAGGTTGELFF	TGCGCCAGCAGCTGGCAGGCGGGAGGAACCACCGGGGAGCTGTTTTTT
TRBV5-4	TRBJ2-1	TRBD2	NA	CASSLWTSGTSEQFF	TGTGCCAGCAGCCTTTGGACTAGCGGGACTAGTGAGCAGTTCTTC
TRBV5-1	TRBJ1-1	NA	NA	CASSLARAMNTEAFF	TGCGCCAGCAGCTTGGCCAGGGCCATGAACACTGAAGCTTTCTTT
TRBV5-1	TRBJ1-2	TRBD1	NA	CASSLGDSPLTSNYGYTF	TGCGCCAGCAGCTTGGGGGACAGCCCACTGACTTCTAACTATGGCTACACCTTC
TRBV19	TRBJ2-1	NA	NA	CASISTPNNEQFF	TGTGCCAGTATCTCGACACCGAACAATGAGCAGTTCTTC
TRBV19	TRBJ1-6	TRBD1	once	CASRPGQGNSPLHF	TGTGCCAGCAGGCCGGGACAGGGAAATTCACCCCTCCACTTT
TRBV7-9	TRBJ2-7	TRBD1	NA	CASSLETGKGEQYF	TGTGCCAGCAGCTTAGAGACAGGGAAGGGCGAGCAGTACTTC
TRBV15	TRBJ1-1	TRBD1	NA	CATSSGRTGGNTEAFF	TGTGCCACCAGCAGCGGGCGGACAGGGGGGAACACTGAAGCTTTCTTT
TRBV5-1	TRBJ2-7	NA	NA	CASSPSDSAYEQYF	TGCGCCAGCAGCCCTAGTGACAGTGCCTACGAGCAGTACTTC